This T cell receptor beta chain was sequenced for a study of cytomegalovirus exposure and HLA in healthy donors. Study-wide findings and caveats: Several of the most significant clusters were apparently associated with common viral pathogens in a later analysis. Immune exposure information available was restricted to CMV serostatus.

Comments on this clone: As yet, its antigen is unknown.

The primer mix had 60 Vbeta and 13 Jbeta primers. TCRdb's copy holds only in-frame clones and misses some; the assay was immunoSEQ multiplex PCR. This table has 85,000 to 100,000 clones, 60% to 85% appearing once. In germline, CDR1 is LGHNA, CDR2 YSLEER. V was shortened by 0 bases and J by 1 base, with 10 bases between the two germline ends. This CDR3 is built from 15 residues. The chain combines TRBV4-3 with TRBJ2-7; D ambiguous. The TCR was taken from a woman aged 40 to 50 in good health and CMV-seronegative. Input material: PBMCs. The CDR3 DNA follows: TGCGCCAGCAGCCAAGACAGGTTCCAGTCCTACGAGCAGTACTTC. It translates to CASSQDRFQSYEQYF.